This T cell receptor beta chain was retrieved from a study of OX40 agonist ivuxolimab in advanced cancers. Method: immunoSEQ multiplex PCR; TCRdb's copy keeps in-frame clones and lacks some. The data show 26,000 or so clones, more than 70% seen once. Germline trimming cut 2 bases from V and 6 bases from J; bases unmatched to any gene: 6. This CDR3 has 15 residues. In germline, CDR1 is SEHNR, CDR2 FQNEAQ (reference sequence). This clone was observed once. The timepoints at which blood was sampled were baseline, cycle 4 day 1, and cycle 7 day 1. The sequencing here drew on CD4+ or CD8+ T cells sorted from blood, taken in a trial of the OX40 agonist ivuxolimab. The receptor was derived from an adult with an advanced solid tumor such as melanoma, head and neck, liver or kidney cancer. This rearrangement joins TRBV7-9 to TRBJ1-4; 7 bases agree with TRBD1. The CDR3 spells CASSLWGQIDEKLFF. In nucleotides, the CDR3 is TGTGCCAGCAGCTTATGGGGACAGATAGATGAAAAACTGTTTTTT.